The next 23 T cell receptor beta chains were all read from a single sample in a study of beta chain features in type 1 diabetes. Of the isolated RNA, all was reverse transcribed, and so the sequenced material was expressed TCRB transcripts. Using immunoSEQ multiplex PCR, the repertoire was profiled, and TCRdb retains in-frame clones only, with some absent. The profile shows about half a million clones, about 10% of them singletons. Input material: naive CD4+ T cells from blood. The receptors were sampled from a woman aged 18-29 years in good health.

J is TRBJ1-2 and V is TRBV30; weak D call: TRBD1 (6 bases). Trimming stripped 2 bases from V and 8 bases from J, with 15 bases between. CDR1 GTSNPN and CDR2 SVGIG come from the germline V gene (reference sequence). This CDR3 has 13 amino acids. The CDR3, as DNA: TGTGCCTGGAGTATCAACAGGGACCGGGGCTACACCTTC. Its translation: CAWSINRDRGYTF.

The V call is TRBV7-2, the J call TRBJ2-4; D may correspond to TRBD1 or TRBD2 (5 bases each). Per germline, CDR1 SGHTA and CDR2 FQGNSA. The CDR3 length is 15 residues. V was cut by 3 bases and J by 0 bases, with 9 bases left in between. This CDR3 is CASSFGALAKNIQYF. CDR3 DNA: TGTGCCAGCAGCTTCGGGGCGCTAGCCAAAAACATTCAGTACTTC. Supplemented by reference TRBV7-2 and TRBJ2-4, the full variable domain reads GAGVSQSPSNKVTEKGKDVELRCDPISGHTALYWYRQSLGQGLEFLIYFQGNSAPDKSGLPSDRFSAERTGGSVSTLTIQRTQQEDSAVYLCASSFGALAKNIQYFGAGTRLSVL.

The V gene is TRBV5-1, the J gene TRBJ2-5; 9 positions agree with TRBD1. The ends lost 4 bases at V and 2 bases at J; junction bases unmatched: 9. From germline, CDR1 is SGHRS and CDR2 YFSETQ. The CDR3 runs to 16 residues. The CDR3 bases are TGCGCCAGCAGCCCAAAGGAGACAGGGGGGCAAGAGACCCAGTACTTC. Translation gives CASSPKETGGQETQYF.

This clone has just a few counts. This sequence joins TRBV18 and TRBJ2-4, with D possibly matching TRBD2 (6 bases). This CDR3 is built from 16 residues. Trimming shortened V by 2 bases and J by 1 base, and 12 bases separated the two germline ends. The germline V gene has CDR1 KGHSH and CDR2 LQKENI. The CDR3 sequence: CASSPGGVLAKNIQYF. The CDR3 DNA reads as TGTGCCAGCTCACCAGGCGGGGTTTTGGCCAAAAACATTCAGTACTTC.

This clone showed up just a few times. Other DNA variants within this sample encode the same CDR3. This chain links TRBV7-9 with TRBJ1-2; D not resolved. In germline, CDR1 is SEHNR, CDR2 FQNEAQ (reference sequence). The ends were cut back, 1 base at V and 8 bases at J, with 11 bases in the middle. CDR3 length: 13 residues. DNA for the CDR3: TGTGCCAGCAGCTTAGGGTCGGGGTACGGCTACACCTTC. Amino acids: CASSLGSGYGYTF.

This clone was observed a few times. The CDR3 DNA reads TGTGCTAGTGGTACCGACGGGGAAGCTTTCTTT. Residues: CASGTDGEAFF. The chain combines TRBV12-5 with TRBJ1-1; no firm D call. The CDR3 runs 11 residues. V lost 5 bases and J lost 8, with 9 bases in between. CDR1 and CDR2 (germline): LGHNT, FRNRAP. The full variable domain, rest sourced from reference TRBV12-5 and TRBJ1-1, is DARVTQTPRHKVTEMGQEVTMRCQPILGHNTVFWYRQTMMQGLELLAYFRNRAPLDDSGMPKDRFSAEMPDATLATLKIQPSEPRDSAVYFCASGTDGEAFFGQGTRLTVV.

This chain links TRBV9 with TRBJ1-1; 8 nucleotides align to TRBD1. Trimming removed 5 bases from V and 3 bases from J; junction bases left unmatched: 3. The CDR3 runs 13 residues. CDR1 SGDLS and CDR2 YYNGEE come from the germline V gene. CDR3: CASRGTGDTEAFF. CDR3 DNA sequence: TGTGCCAGCAGGGGGACAGGCGACACTGAAGCTTTCTTT.

The chain combines TRBV7-9 with TRBJ2-2; D gene uncertain. Between the trimmed V and J ends, which lost 3 bases and 4 bases, there was a span of 9 bases. Germline V gives CDR1 SEHNR, CDR2 FQNEAQ (reference sequence). The CDR3 length is 14 residues. The CDR3 here is CASSFPRTTGELFF. The CDR3 DNA follows: TGTGCCAGCAGCTTTCCTAGGACCACCGGGGAGCTGTTTTTT.

This clone showed up just a few times. The chain combines TRBV9 with TRBJ2-4; 10 bases agree with TRBD2. CDR1 is SGDLS and CDR2 is YYNGEE in the germline V gene. With 4 bases clipped from V and 7 bases from J, the junction kept 8 bases outside the gene matches. The CDR3 extends over 15 amino acids. Here the CDR3 reads CASSPLAGAGNIQYF. CDR3 bases: TGTGCCAGCAGCCCCCTAGCGGGGGCTGGGAACATTCAGTACTTC.

A few counts support this clone. V usage is TRBV30 and J usage is TRBJ1-2, with D possibly matching TRBD1 (6 bases). There are 13 residues in the CDR3. CDR1 GTSNPN and CDR2 SVGIG come from the germline V gene (reference sequence). V lost 6 bases to trimming and J lost 4 bases, with 15 bases between them. The CDR3 DNA follows: TGTGCCTGTCGATTACAGGGCCTCTATGGCTACACCTTC. Translated, it gives CACRLQGLYGYTF.

The chain couples TRBV27 to TRBJ2-7; 8 bases map to TRBD2. The ends lost 1 base at V and 3 bases at J; junction bases unmatched: 5. The CDR3 is 15 residues long. Germline assignment: CDR1 MNHEY and CDR2 SMNVEV (reference sequence). The CDR3 loop is CASSLLATSVYEQYF. Written as DNA, the CDR3 is TGTGCCAGCAGTTTATTGGCGACTAGCGTCTACGAGCAGTACTTC.

The chain has TRBV18 and TRBJ1-5; TRBD1 might be the D (5 bases). CDR1 KGHSH and CDR2 LQKENI come from the germline V gene. Trimming took off 8 bases at V and 2 bases at J, with 13 bases between the two ends. The CDR3 extends over 14 amino acids. The CDR3 nucleotides are TGTGCCAGCCAAGGGGCTTCGGGCAATCAGCCCCAGCATTTT. Its protein product is CASQGASGNQPQHF.

The sample holds a few counts of this clone. The chain recombines TRBV7-9 with TRBJ2-4; 15 bases match TRBD2. The V gene end was trimmed by 3 bases and the J gene end by 3 bases; junction bases not matched to a gene: 3. CDR1 and CDR2 from the germline V gene are SEHNR and FQNEAQ (reference sequence). The CDR3 spans 17 residues. The CDR3 nucleotides read TGTGCCAGCAGCTTGGGACTAGCGGGAGGTTTCAAAAACATTCAGTACTTC. This sequence encodes CASSLGLAGGFKNIQYF.

V gene TRBV12-5 combines with J gene TRBJ2-3, with D possibly being TRBD1 (5 bases). The CDR3 loop spans 15 amino acids. Per the germline V gene, CDR1 is LGHNT and CDR2 is FRNRAP. Trimming pared 0 bases from V and 2 bases from J, leaving 9 bases between. The CDR3 DNA reads as TGTGCTAGTGGTTTGGTAAACAGGCCCACAGATACGCAGTATTTT. Translating gives CASGLVNRPTDTQYF.

Points on this clone: Other DNA sequences within the sample encode an identical CDR3. The chain is built from TRBV15 and TRBJ1-2, with D uncertain. The CDR3 is 13 residues long. The V gene's germline CDR1 is LNHNV and CDR2 YYDKDF (reference sequence). V was shortened by 0 bases and J by 2 bases, with 4 bases between the two germline ends. In nucleotides, the CDR3 is TGTGCCACCAGCAGAGACGGGAACTATGGCTACACCTTC. The encoded protein is CATSRDGNYGYTF.

This clone appeared a few times. The chain joins TRBV29-1 to TRBJ2-5; weak D call: TRBD2 (6 bases). The CDR3 is 14 amino acids. Germline CDR1 reads SQVTM; CDR2 reads ANQGSEA. With 6 bases removed from V and 2 bases from J, the gap between germline ends came to 16 bases. In nucleotides, the CDR3 is TGCAGCGTACCGGGCCTTGGGGGGCAAGAGACCCAGTACTTC. Its protein product is CSVPGLGGQETQYF. Variable domain in full (rest from reference TRBV29-1 and TRBJ2-5): SAVISQKPSRDICQRGTSLTIQCQVDSQVTMMFWYRQQPGQSLTLIATANQGSEATYESGFVIDKFPISRPNLTFSTLTVSNMSPEDSSIYLCSVPGLGGQETQYFGPGTRLLVL.

This clone came up a few times. The chain uses TRBV15 and TRBJ1-2; 7 positions agree with TRBD1. Germline CDR1 and CDR2: LNHNV and YYDKDF (reference sequence). V was pared by 0 bases and J by 6 bases, with 7 bases of the junction left unmatched. CDR3 length: 15 residues. CDR3 loop: CATSRETGRAHGYTF. CDR3 coding DNA: TGTGCCACCAGCAGAGAGACAGGGCGCGCCCATGGCTACACCTTC.

The chain couples TRBV18 to TRBJ1-1; TRBD1 agrees at 8 bases. Per the germline V gene, CDR1 is KGHSH and CDR2 is LQKENI. CDR3 length: 13 amino acids. Germline trimming cut 6 bases from V and 0 bases from J; bases unmatched to any gene: 0. This chain's CDR3 is CASSDRVNTEAFF. CDR3 nucleotides: TGTGCCAGCTCGGACAGGGTGAACACTGAAGCTTTCTTT.

This clone came up a few times. V gene TRBV29-1 combines with J gene TRBJ2-3; tentative D call: TRBD1 (5 bases). The V end lost 8 bases, the J end lost 2 bases, and 14 bases lay between the germline ends. CDR1 SQVTM and CDR2 ANQGSEA come from the germline V gene. The CDR3 runs 13 residues. CDR3 sequence reads: CSSYRIHTDTQYF. The CDR3 DNA reads TGCAGCTCTTACAGGATCCACACAGATACGCAGTATTTT.

This clone was detected only a few times. The chain links TRBV15 to TRBJ2-1; 8 bases fit TRBD2. The CDR3 is 14 amino acids. V lost 6 bases and J lost 4; bases outside the gene matches: 5. In germline, CDR1 is LNHNV, CDR2 YYDKDF (reference sequence). CDR3 DNA: TGTGCCACCAGTCCGGGAGGGGGGTACAATGAGCAGTTCTTC. Its protein is CATSPGGGYNEQFF.

This clone was detected only a few times. The rearrangement uses TRBV18 and TRBJ2-4; 7 bases agree with TRBD1. CDR3 length: 15 residues. J lost 7 bases, V lost 6 bases, and 12 bases had no gene match. Germline V CDR1 and CDR2: KGHSH, LQKENI. Here the CDR3 reads CASSPAPGGGNIQYF. CDR3 nucleotides: TGTGCCAGCTCTCCCGCGCCAGGGGGTGGTAACATTCAGTACTTC.

This clone occurred a few times. The chain joins TRBV7-8 to TRBJ2-6; D uncertain. The CDR3 sequence is 15 residues long. Germline V gives CDR1 SGHVS, CDR2 FQNEAQ. Deletions cut 6 bases from V and 0 bases from J, with 9 bases between. The CDR3 sequence is CASRDSHSGANVLTF. The DNA for the CDR3 is TGTGCCAGCAGGGATTCCCACTCTGGGGCCAACGTCCTGACTTTC.

Details on this clone: Other DNA sequences in the same sample also yield this CDR3. The CDR3: CASSLSSGANVLTF. The DNA for the CDR3 is TGTGCCAGCAGTTTATCAAGTGGGGCCAACGTCCTGACTTTC. This rearrangement joins TRBV27 to TRBJ2-6; D is unresolved. CDR3 size: 14 residues. The germline gives CDR1 MNHEY, CDR2 SMNVEV (reference sequence). Trimming removed 0 bases at V and 3 bases at J, with 3 bases between.